Following are 5 T cell receptor beta chains from one sample sequenced in a study of Ad26.COV2.S vaccination and SARS-CoV-2 variants. Clones were read by immunoSEQ multiplex PCR, and TCRdb kept only the in-frame ones, dropping some. The repertoire holds roughly 700,000 clones, with around 89% as singletons. The treatment here: about 20 received Ad26.COV2.S at low or high dose, single or two shots; 5 received placebo; per-sample allocation not given. The investigators took samples on day 63 after the first vaccine or placebo injection. The sequenced sample was peripheral blood, obtained in a trial of Ad26.COV2.S vaccine versus placebo. These receptor sequences come from a person aged 18 to 59 who received the Ad26.COV2.S COVID-19 vaccine or a placebo.

The chain couples TRBV5-6 to TRBJ2-1; 13 bases match TRBD2. CDR1 is SGHDT, CDR2 YYEEEE, per germline. Trimming at V came to 7 bases and at J to 2 bases, leaving 9 bases not matched to a gene. CDR3 length: 17 residues. CDR3 in amino acids: CASDRGLAGAPYNEQFF. The DNA for the CDR3 is TGTGCCAGCGATAGAGGACTAGCGGGAGCGCCCTACAATGAGCAGTTCTTC.

The V call is TRBV27, the J call TRBJ1-5; 7 nucleotides line up with TRBD1. The J segment lost 11 bases and the V segment lost 7 bases, leaving 17 bases of the junction unmatched. The V gene's germline CDR1 is MNHEY and CDR2 SMNVEV (reference sequence). The CDR3 length is 15 residues. The CDR3 sequence is CASTFYRGSGGAQHF. Written as DNA, the CDR3 is TGTGCCAGCACTTTTTACAGGGGCAGCGGGGGAGCCCAGCATTTT.

The chain links TRBV9 to TRBJ2-3; 10 positions agree with TRBD2. Trimming cost V 7 bases and J 5 bases; bases outside gene matches: 13. CDR1 SGDLS and CDR2 YYNGEE come from the germline V gene. The CDR3 consists of 16 residues. The CDR3: CASAPGASGRGDTQYF. The CDR3 bases are TGTGCCAGCGCCCCGGGGGCTAGCGGGAGAGGAGATACGCAGTATTTT.

The chain recombines TRBV6-5 with TRBJ2-1; 7 nucleotides align to TRBD2. The V gene's germline CDR1 is MNHEY and CDR2 SVGAGI. The CDR3 consists of 13 residues. Trimming took 6 bases from V and 2 from J; bases not matched to a gene: 1. The DNA for the CDR3 is TGTGCCAGCAGGGGGACTACCTACAATGAGCAGTTCTTC. Translation gives CASRGTTYNEQFF.

This clone was detected once. The chain has TRBV6-4 and TRBJ2-2; D gene unclear. Trimming left V 3 bases short and J 3 bases short, with 8 bases between. This CDR3 contains 14 residues. The germline V gene has CDR1 MRHNA and CDR2 SNTAGT. As DNA, the CDR3 is TGTGCCAGCAGTGAATCGGCAGACACCGGGGAGCTGTTTTTT. Amino acids: CASSESADTGELFF.